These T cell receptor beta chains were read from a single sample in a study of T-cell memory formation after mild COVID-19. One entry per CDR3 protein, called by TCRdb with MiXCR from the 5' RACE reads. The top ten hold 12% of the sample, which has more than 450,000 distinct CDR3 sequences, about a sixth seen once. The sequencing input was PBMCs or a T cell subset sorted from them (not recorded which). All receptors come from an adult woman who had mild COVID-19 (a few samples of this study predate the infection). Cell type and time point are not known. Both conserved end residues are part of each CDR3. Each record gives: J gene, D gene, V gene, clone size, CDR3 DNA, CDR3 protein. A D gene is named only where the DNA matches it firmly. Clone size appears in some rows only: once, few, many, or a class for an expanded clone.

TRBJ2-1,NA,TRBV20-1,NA,TGCAGTGCTAGGATCAGGGGCCTCTCCTACAATGAGCAGTTCTTC,CSARIRGLSYNEQFF
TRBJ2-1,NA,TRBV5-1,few,TGCGCCAGCAGCTTGGACGGCCCTGGACTGAATGAGCAGTTCTTC,CASSLDGPGLNEQFF
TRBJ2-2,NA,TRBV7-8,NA,TGTGCCAGTATGTTCGGTGACAGCTTACCCGGGGAGCTGTTTTTT,CASMFGDSLPGELFF
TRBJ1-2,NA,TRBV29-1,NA,TGCAGCGTTGACACAGGGCTCGTTTATGGCTACACCTTC,CSVDTGLVYGYTF
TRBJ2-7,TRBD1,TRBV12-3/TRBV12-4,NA,TGTGCCAGCAGTTCCCCGGACAGGTATAGCTACGAGCAGTACTTC,CASSSPDRYSYEQYF
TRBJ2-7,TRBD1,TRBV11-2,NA,TGTGCCAGCAGCCTCGGACAGGGCTACAGCTCCTGCGAGCAGTACTTC,CASSLGQGYSSCEQYF
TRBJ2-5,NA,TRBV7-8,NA,TGTGCCAGCAGCTTAGTTGCGGGTTTGGGAGAGACCCAGTACTTC,CASSLVAGLGETQYF
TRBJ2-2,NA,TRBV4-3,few,TGCGCCAGCAGCCAAGATCGGACGGGAGATACCGGGGAGCTGTTTTTT,CASSQDRTGDTGELFF
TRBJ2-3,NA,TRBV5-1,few,TGCGCCAGCAGCTTGGCCGCGGGGACCCCCACAGATACGCAGTATTTT,CASSLAAGTPTDTQYF
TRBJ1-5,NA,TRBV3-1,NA,TGTGCCAGCAGCCAAGATAGGGTGGACTATCAGCCCCAGCATTTT,CASSQDRVDYQPQHF
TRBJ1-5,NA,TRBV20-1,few,TGCAGTGCCAGGGTGGGGGGCAATCAGCCCCAGCATTTT,CSARVGGNQPQHF
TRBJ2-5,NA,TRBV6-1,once,TGTGCCAGCAGAACAGGGATGAGGGAGACCCAGTACTTC,CASRTGMRETQYF
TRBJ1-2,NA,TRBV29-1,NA,TGCAGCGTTGAACGGGAGGGCTACACCTTC,CSVEREGYTF
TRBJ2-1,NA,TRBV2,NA,TGTGCCAGCAGTGAACAGGGTGCCCAAGACAATGAGCAGTTCTTC,CASSEQGAQDNEQFF
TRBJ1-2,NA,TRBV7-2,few,TGTGCCAGCAGCTTAGTTTCCTTGGGGGGCTACACCTTC,CASSLVSLGGYTF
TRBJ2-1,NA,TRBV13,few,TGTGCCAGCAGTCGCCCTGGGGGCGGAATTGGGTACAATGAGCAGTTCTTC,CASSRPGGGIGYNEQFF
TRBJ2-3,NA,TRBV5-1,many,TGCGCCAGCAGCTTGGACGGGGCAAGAACAGATACGCAGTATTTT,CASSLDGARTDTQYF
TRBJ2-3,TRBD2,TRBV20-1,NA,TGCAGTGCTAGCTCGGGTAGCGGGAGATCTGCAGATACGCAGTATTTT,CSASSGSGRSADTQYF
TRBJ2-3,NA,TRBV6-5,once,TGTGCCAGCGTTGGAGGGCGACGTGGGACAGATACGCAGTATTTT,CASVGGRRGTDTQYF
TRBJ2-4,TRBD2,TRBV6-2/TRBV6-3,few,TGTGCCAGCACCATAGTGGCGGGAGGGCCACAGTACTTC,CASTIVAGGPQYF
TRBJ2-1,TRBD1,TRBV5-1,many,TGCGCCAGCAGCGTAGGGGGCAGCACCTACAATGAGCAGTTCTTC,CASSVGGSTYNEQFF
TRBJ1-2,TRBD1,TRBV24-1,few,TGTGCCACCAGTGATACTGGCAGGGGGTACGGCTACACCTTC,CATSDTGRGYGYTF
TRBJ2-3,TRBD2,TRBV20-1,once,TGCAGTGCTAGAGGACTAGCGGCAGATACGCAGTATTTT,CSARGLAADTQYF